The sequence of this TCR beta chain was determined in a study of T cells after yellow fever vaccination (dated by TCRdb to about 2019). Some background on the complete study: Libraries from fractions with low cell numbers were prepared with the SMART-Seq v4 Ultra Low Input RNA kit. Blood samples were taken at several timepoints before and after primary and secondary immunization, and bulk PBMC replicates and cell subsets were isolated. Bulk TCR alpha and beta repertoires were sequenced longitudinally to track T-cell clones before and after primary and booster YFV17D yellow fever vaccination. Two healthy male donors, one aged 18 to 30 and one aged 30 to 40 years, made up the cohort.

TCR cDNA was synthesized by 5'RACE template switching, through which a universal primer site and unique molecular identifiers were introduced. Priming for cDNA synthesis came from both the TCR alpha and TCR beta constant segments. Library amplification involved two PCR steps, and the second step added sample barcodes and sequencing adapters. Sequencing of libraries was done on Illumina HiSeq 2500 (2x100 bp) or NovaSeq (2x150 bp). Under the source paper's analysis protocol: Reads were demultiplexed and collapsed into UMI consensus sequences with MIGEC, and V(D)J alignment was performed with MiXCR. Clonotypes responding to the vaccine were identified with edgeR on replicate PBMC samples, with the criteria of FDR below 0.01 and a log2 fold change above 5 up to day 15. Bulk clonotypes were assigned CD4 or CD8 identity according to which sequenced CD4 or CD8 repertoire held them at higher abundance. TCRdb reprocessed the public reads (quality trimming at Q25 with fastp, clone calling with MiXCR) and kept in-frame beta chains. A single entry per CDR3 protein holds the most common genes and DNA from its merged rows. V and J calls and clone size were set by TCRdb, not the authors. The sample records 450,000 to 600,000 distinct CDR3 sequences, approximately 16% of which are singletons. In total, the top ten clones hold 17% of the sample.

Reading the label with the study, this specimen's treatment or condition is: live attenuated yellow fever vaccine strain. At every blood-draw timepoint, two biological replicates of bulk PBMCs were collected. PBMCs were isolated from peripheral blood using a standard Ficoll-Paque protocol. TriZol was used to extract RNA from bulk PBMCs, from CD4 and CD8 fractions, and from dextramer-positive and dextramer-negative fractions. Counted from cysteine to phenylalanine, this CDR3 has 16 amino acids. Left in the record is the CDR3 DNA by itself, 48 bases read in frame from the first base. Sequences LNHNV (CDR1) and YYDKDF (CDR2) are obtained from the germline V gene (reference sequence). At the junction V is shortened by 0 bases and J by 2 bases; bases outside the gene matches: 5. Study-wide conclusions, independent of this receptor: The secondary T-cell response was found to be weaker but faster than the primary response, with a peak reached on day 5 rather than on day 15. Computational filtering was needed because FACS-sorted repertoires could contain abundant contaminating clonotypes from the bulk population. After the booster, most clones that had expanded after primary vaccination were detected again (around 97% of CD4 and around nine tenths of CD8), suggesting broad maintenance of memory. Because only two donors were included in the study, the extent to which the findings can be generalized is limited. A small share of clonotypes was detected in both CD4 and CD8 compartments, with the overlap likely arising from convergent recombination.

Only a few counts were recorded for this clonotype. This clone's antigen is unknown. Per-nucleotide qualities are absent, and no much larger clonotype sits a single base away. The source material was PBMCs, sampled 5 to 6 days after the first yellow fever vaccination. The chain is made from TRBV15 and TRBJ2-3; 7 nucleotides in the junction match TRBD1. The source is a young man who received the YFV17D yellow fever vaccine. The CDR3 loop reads CATSREPGTATDTQYF. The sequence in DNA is TGTGCCACCAGCAGAGAACCCGGGACAGCCACAGATACGCAGTATTTT. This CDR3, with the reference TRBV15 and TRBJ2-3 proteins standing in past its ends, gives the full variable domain DAMVIQNPRYQVTQFGKPVTLSCSQTLNHNVMYWYQQKSSQAPKLLFHYYDKDFNNEADTPDNFQSRRPNTSFCFLDIRSPGLGDTAMYLCATSREPGTATDTQYFGPGTRLTVL.